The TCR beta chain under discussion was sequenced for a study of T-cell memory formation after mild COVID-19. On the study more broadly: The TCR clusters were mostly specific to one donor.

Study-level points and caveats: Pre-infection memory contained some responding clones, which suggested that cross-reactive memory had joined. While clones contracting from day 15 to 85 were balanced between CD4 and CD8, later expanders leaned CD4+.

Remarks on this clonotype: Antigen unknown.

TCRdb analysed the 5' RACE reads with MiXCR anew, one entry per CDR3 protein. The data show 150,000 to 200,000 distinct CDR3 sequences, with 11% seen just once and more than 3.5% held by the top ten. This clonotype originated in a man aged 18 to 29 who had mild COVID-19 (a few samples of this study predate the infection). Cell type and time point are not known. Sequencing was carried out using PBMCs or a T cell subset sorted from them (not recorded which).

CDR3 sequence (DNA): TGCGCCAGCAGCTTGGGACTAGCGGAGACAGATACGCAGTATTTT. Translation gives CASSLGLAETDTQYF. J is TRBJ2-3 and V is TRBV5-1; 9 bases align to TRBD2. V lost 0 bases to trimming and J lost 3 bases; unmatched junction nucleotides: 2. Germline V lookup: CDR1 SGHRS, CDR2 YFSETQ. CDR3 length: 15 amino acids.